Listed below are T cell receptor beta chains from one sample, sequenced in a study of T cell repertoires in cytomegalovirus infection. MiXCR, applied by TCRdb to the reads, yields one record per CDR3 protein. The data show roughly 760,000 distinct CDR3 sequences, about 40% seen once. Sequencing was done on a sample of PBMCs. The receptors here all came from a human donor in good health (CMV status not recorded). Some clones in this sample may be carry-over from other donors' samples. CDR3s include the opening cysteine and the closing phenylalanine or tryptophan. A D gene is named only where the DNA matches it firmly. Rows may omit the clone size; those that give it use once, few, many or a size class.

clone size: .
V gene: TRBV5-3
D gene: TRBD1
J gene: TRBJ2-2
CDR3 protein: CASSMDRVAGELFF
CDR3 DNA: TGTGCCAGCAGCATGGACAGGGTGGCCGGGGAGCTGTTTTTT

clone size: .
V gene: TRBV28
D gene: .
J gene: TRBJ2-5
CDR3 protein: CASSTKQGPRETQYF
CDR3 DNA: TGTGCCAGCAGCACTAAACAGGGTCCCAGGGAGACCCAGTACTTC

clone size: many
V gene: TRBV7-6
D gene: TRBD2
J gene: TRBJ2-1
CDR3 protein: CASSDPSGGPSDEQFF
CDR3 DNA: TGTGCCAGCAGCGACCCCTCGGGAGGGCCTTCCGATGAGCAGTTCTTC

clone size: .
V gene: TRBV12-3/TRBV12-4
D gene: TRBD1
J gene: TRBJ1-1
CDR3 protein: CASSGQGTPEAFF
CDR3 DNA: TGTGCCAGCAGCGGACAGGGGACACCTGAAGCTTTCTTT

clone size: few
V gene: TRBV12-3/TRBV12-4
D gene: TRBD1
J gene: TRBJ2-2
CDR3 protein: CASRTGQQNTGELFF
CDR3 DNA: TGTGCCAGCAGAACGGGACAGCAGAACACCGGGGAGCTGTTTTTT

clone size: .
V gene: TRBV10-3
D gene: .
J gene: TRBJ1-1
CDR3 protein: CAISPEGRMNTEAFF
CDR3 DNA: TGTGCCATCAGTCCGGAGGGACGGATGAACACTGAAGCTTTCTTT

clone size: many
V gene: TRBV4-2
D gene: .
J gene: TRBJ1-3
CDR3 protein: CASNPTGSGNTIYF
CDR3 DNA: TGTGCCAGCAACCCAACAGGCTCTGGAAACACCATATATTTT

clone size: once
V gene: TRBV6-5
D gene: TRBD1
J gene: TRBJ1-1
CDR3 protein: CASSGNKGQGVLAFF
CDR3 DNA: TGTGCCAGCAGCGGCAATAAAGGACAGGGGGTTCTGGCTTTCTTT

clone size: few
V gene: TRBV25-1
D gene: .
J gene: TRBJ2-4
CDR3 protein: CASSGIGRAKNIQYF
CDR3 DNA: TGTGCCAGCAGTGGCATAGGGCGAGCCAAAAACATTCAGTACTTC

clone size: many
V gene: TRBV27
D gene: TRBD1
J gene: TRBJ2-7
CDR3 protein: CASSLSRTGGSEQYF
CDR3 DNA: TGTGCCAGCAGTTTATCTAGGACAGGGGGTTCCGAGCAGTACTTC

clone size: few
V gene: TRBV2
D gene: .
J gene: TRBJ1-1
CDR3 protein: CASSEKEGRTEAFF
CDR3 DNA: TGTGCCAGCAGTGAGAAAGAGGGGAGGACTGAAGCTTTCTTT

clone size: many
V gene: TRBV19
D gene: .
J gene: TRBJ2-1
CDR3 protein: CASKVGGPGNEQFF
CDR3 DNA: TGTGCCAGTAAGGTCGGGGGGCCAGGTAATGAGCAGTTCTTC

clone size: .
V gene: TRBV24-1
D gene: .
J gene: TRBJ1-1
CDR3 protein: CATSDGANTEAFF
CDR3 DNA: TGTGCCACCAGTGATGGGGCGAACACTGAAGCTTTCTTT

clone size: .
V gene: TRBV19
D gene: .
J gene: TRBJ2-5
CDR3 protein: CASSRPGSWRETQYF
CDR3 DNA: TGTGCCAGTAGTCGCCCCGGTAGTTGGAGGGAGACCCAGTACTTC

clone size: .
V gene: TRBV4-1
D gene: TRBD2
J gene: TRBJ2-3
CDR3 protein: CASSHSTSGSPDTQYF
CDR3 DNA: TGCGCCAGCAGCCACAGTACTAGCGGGAGTCCAGATACGCAGTATTTT

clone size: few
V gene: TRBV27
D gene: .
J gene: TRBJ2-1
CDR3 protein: CASSFVRGRALSSYNEQFF
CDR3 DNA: TGTGCCAGCAGTTTTGTCAGAGGACGAGCCCTAAGCTCCTACAATGAGCAGTTCTTC

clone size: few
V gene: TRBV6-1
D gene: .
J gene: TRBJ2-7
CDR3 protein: CASSKAGAIYEQYF
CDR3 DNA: TGTGCCAGCAGTAAGGCGGGGGCCATCTACGAGCAGTACTTC

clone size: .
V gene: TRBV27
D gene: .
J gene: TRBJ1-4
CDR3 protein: CASSLTGAGHGLFF
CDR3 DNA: TGTGCCAGCAGTTTAACCGGGGCGGGGCATGGACTGTTTTTT